The clone carrying this T cell receptor (beta chain) was seen repeatedly, ten times or more. The record originates from a study of T-cell reconstitution after alpha-beta-depleted transplantation in children. The authors prepared the TCRbeta library with unique molecular identifiers. TCRdb analysed the PCR reads with MiXCR anew, one entry per CDR3 protein. This sample has 200,000 to 250,000 distinct CDR3 sequences; roughly 8.2% occur once, and the top ten carry roughly 5.8%. The origin of this receptor is a male patient younger than 18 who had a stem cell transplant for acute lymphoblastic leukemia, so the T cells may come from the graft donor. The sample consisted of PBMCs, mostly from graft donor cells, taken 180 days after TCRalphabeta/CD19-depleted stem cell transplant.

This CDR3 is CSARTGLSGNTIYF. DNA of the CDR3: TGCAGCGCAAGGACAGGCCTCTCTGGAAACACCATATATTTT. The chain is built from TRBV29-1 and TRBJ1-3, with TRBD1 matching over 7 bases. CDR1 is SQVTM, CDR2 ANQGSEA, per germline. This CDR3 is 14 amino acids long. V shed 7 bases and J 0 bases; nucleotides not matched to a gene: 6.